Listed here is a single T cell receptor (beta chain). Antigen specificity is unknown. These data originate in a study of cytomegalovirus exposure and HLA in healthy donors. Turning to the study itself: Among the approximately 400 genotyped donors, 65% to 85% were placed in the Caucasian-associated ancestry cluster. Overall study findings and caveats: Most TCR sequences showed up rarely, but some public TCRs showed up in many donors. TRBV6-2, TRBV6-3 and some other V segments were unresolvable in 87-base-pair reads.

Losses at the gene ends were 4 bases for V and 7 bases for J; bases not matched to a gene: 12. CDR1 SNHLY and CDR2 FYNNEI come from the germline V gene. The CDR3 has 16 amino acids. PCR was performed using 60 Vbeta and 13 Jbeta primers. Authors' processing steps: In a later analysis, 79 million or so unique TCR beta chains included roughly 11 million shared by two or more donors. TCRdb keeps only in-frame clones here, not all; method: immunoSEQ multiplex PCR. The V and J calls and the clone size are those of that table, but D and trimming were determined from the DNA. The sample shows around 200,000 clones, 75% to 90% of them seen only once.

This receptor was taken from a boy between 5 and 17 years old in good health and CMV-seronegative. The source material was PBMCs. The gene calls are TRBV2 and TRBJ1-4; 7 positions agree with TRBD1. CDR3 amino acids: CASSGDRATLIEKLFF. The CDR3 DNA is TGTGCCAGCAGTGGTGACAGGGCCACTCTTATTGAAAAACTGTTTTTT.